These 27 T cell receptor beta chains were sequenced from one sample in a study of cytomegalovirus exposure and HLA in healthy donors. 60 Vbeta and 13 Jbeta primers were used in PCR. Data came from immunoSEQ multiplex PCR; TCRdb stores just in-frame clones and leaves some out. This sample has 180,000 or so clones, with approximately 78% found just once. Sequenced: PBMCs. The receptor source for this set is a human donor in good health.

This clone was detected a few times. This chain connects TRBV11-2 to TRBJ1-1; TRBD1 might be the D (5 bases). In germline, CDR1 is SGHAT, CDR2 FQNNGV. The length of the CDR3 is 13 residues. The V end lost 4 bases, the J end lost 0 bases, and 6 bases lay between the germline ends. The CDR3 nucleotides read TGTGCCAGCAGCTCACAGGTGAACACTGAAGCTTTCTTT. Amino acids: CASSSQVNTEAFF.

This sequence joins TRBV15 and TRBJ1-4, with TRBD1 matching 7 bases. Trimming took 2 bases from V and 5 from J; bases not matched to a gene: 5. Germline V gene sequence: CDR1 LNHNV, CDR2 YYDKDF (reference sequence). The CDR3 has 15 residues. For the CDR3, the DNA is TGTGCCACCAGCAGACGACAGGGATGGAATGAAAAACTGTTTTTT. It yields the protein CATSRRQGWNEKLFF. Looking up the rest from reference TRBV15 and TRBJ1-4 gives the full variable domain: DAMVIQNPRYQVTQFGKPVTLSCSQTLNHNVMYWYQQKSSQAPKLLFHYYDKDFNNEADTPDNFQSRRPNTSFCFLDIRSPGLGDTAMYLCATSRRQGWNEKLFFGSGTQLSVL.

The J gene is TRBJ2-1, the V gene TRBV5-1; 9 bases match TRBD1. The J segment lost 4 bases and the V segment lost 4 bases, leaving 6 bases of the junction unmatched. CDR3 length equals 15 residues. The germline V gene encodes CDR1 SGHRS and CDR2 YFSETQ. The CDR3 sequence is CASSLGQGLYNEQFF. The CDR3 nucleotides are TGCGCCAGCAGCCTCGGACAGGGGCTATACAATGAGCAGTTCTTC.

The CDR3 DNA is TGTGCCACCAACCCCGATAATACAGGGGCCCAAGAGACCCAGTACTTC. It codes for CATNPDNTGAQETQYF. V is TRBV15 and J is TRBJ2-5; TRBD1 matches 7 bases. Germline V lookup: CDR1 LNHNV, CDR2 YYDKDF (reference sequence). V gave up 7 bases and J gave up 1 base; unmatched junction bases: 12. The CDR3 has 16 residues. The variable domain in full, with the rest retrieved from reference TRBV15 and TRBJ2-5, is DAMVIQNPRYQVTQFGKPVTLSCSQTLNHNVMYWYQQKSSQAPKLLFHYYDKDFNNEADTPDNFQSRRPNTSFCFLDIRSPGLGDTAMYLCATNPDNTGAQETQYFGPGTRLLVL.

This rearrangement joins TRBV30 to TRBJ1-2, with D maybe TRBD1 (5 bases). This CDR3 comprises 12 residues. Germline lookup yields CDR1 GTSNPN and CDR2 SVGIG (reference sequence). V lost 0 bases and J lost 7, with 9 bases in between. The CDR3 region is CAWSVGAFGYTF. The CDR3 nucleotides are TGTGCCTGGAGTGTAGGGGCATTTGGCTACACCTTC.

This clone was found a few times. The chain has TRBV6-5 and TRBJ2-1; D ambiguous. CDR1 MNHEY and CDR2 SVGAGI come from the germline V gene. Trimming cost V 2 bases and J 4 bases, with 15 bases left between them. This CDR3 contains 16 residues. The CDR3 nucleotides are TGTGCCAGCAGTTACGATCTGAAAAACGGGTACAATGAGCAGTTCTTC. This translates into CASSYDLKNGYNEQFF.

V gene TRBV19 combines with J gene TRBJ2-5; TRBD2 agrees at 12 bases. Germline V gene sequence: CDR1 LNHDA, CDR2 SQIVND (reference sequence). The J segment lost 4 bases and the V segment lost 6 bases, leaving 3 bases of the junction unmatched. The CDR3 has 14 residues. As DNA, the CDR3 is TGTGCCAGTAGGACTAGCGGGGGACGAGAGACCCAGTACTTC. Amino acids: CASRTSGGRETQYF.

The chain links TRBV13 to TRBJ1-1; 8 positions agree with TRBD1. The germline CDR1 and CDR2 sequences are PRHDT and FYEKMQ (reference sequence). The CDR3 has 13 amino acids. The trim removed 5 bases at V and 6 bases at J, leaving 5 bases unmatched. This chain's CDR3 is CASSQDRVPEAFF. The DNA for the CDR3 is TGTGCCAGCAGCCAGGACAGGGTTCCTGAAGCTTTCTTT.

The chain employs TRBV7-9 and TRBJ2-3; TRBD2 agrees at 14 bases. The CDR3 runs to 19 residues. Germline V gene data show CDR1 as SEHNR and CDR2 as FQNEAQ (reference sequence). Trimming at V came to 0 bases and at J to 1 base, leaving 6 bases not matched to a gene. CDR3 DNA sequence: TGTGCCAGCAGCTTAGCGCGACTAGCGGGGGGGCCTGGCACAGATACGCAGTATTTT. This gives the protein CASSLARLAGGPGTDTQYF.

The chain couples TRBV9 to TRBJ2-7; D uncertain. Between the trimmed V and J ends, which lost 0 bases and 2 bases, there was a span of 12 bases. In germline, CDR1 is SGDLS, CDR2 YYNGEE. The CDR3 totals 15 residues. The CDR3 region is CASSVEAGFTYEQYF. CDR3 sequence (DNA): TGTGCCAGCAGCGTAGAGGCAGGCTTTACCTACGAGCAGTACTTC.

The chain combines TRBV10-3 with TRBJ1-5, with TRBD1 identical over 11 bases. This CDR3 is 18 amino acids long. Germline-derived CDR1 and CDR2 are ENHRY and SYGVKD. After removal of 10 bases from V and 1 base from J, the junction contained 15 bases not matched to a gene. CDR3 region: CATPSGQGGPGSNQPQHF. DNA of the CDR3: TGTGCCACACCATCGGGACAGGGGGGCCCTGGGAGCAATCAGCCCCAGCATTTT.

V and J are TRBV4-1 and TRBJ2-2, with TRBD2 matching over 10 bases. In germline, CDR1 is MGHRA, CDR2 YSYEKL. With V trimmed by 0 bases and J by 4 bases, 17 bases remained unmatched. This CDR3 spans 21 amino acids. The CDR3 loop reads CASSQDNRIPGLAIVTGELFF. The CDR3, as DNA: TGCGCCAGCAGCCAAGACAACCGTATACCGGGACTAGCGATAGTCACCGGGGAGCTGTTTTTT.

This chain connects TRBV15 to TRBJ1-5; D may be TRBD1 (5 bases). Germline CDR1 and CDR2: LNHNV and YYDKDF (reference sequence). The CDR3 spans 14 residues. The V gene lost 4 bases and the J gene lost 2 bases, with 9 bases spanning the gap. The CDR3, as DNA: TGTGCCACCAGCAAGGGGTGGGGCAATCAGCCCCAGCATTTT. Encoded protein: CATSKGWGNQPQHF.

In this sample, this clone turned up a few times. The gene calls are TRBV15 and TRBJ1-2; D is unresolved. Germline V lookup: CDR1 LNHNV, CDR2 YYDKDF (reference sequence). V was clipped by 0 bases and J by 3 bases, with 5 bases between them. This CDR3 has 13 residues. The CDR3 loop reads CATSRDQDYGYTF. CDR3 DNA: TGTGCCACCAGCAGAGATCAGGACTATGGCTACACCTTC.

This chain joins TRBV5-1 and TRBJ2-7; maybe TRBD2 (6 bases). The germline V gene encodes CDR1 SGHRS and CDR2 YFSETQ. The CDR3 consists of 14 residues. V was clipped by 4 bases and J by 4 bases, with 15 bases between them. The CDR3 DNA follows: TGCGCCAGCAGCGTAGTGACGCGGGGTTACGAGCAGTACTTC. Its protein product is CASSVVTRGYEQYF. Based on the CDR3 plus reference TRBV5-1 and TRBJ2-7, the full variable domain is KAGVTQTPRYLIKTRGQQVTLSCSPISGHRSVSWYQQTPGQGLQFLFEYFSETQRNKGNFPGRFSGRQFSNSRSEMNVSTLELGDSALYLCASSVVTRGYEQYFGPGTRLTVT.

The chain uses TRBV19 and TRBJ2-3, with TRBD1 as a possible D gene (5 bases). There are 13 residues in the CDR3. In germline, CDR1 is LNHDA, CDR2 SQIVND (reference sequence). Trimming left V 5 bases short and J 4 bases short, with 10 bases between. In nucleotides, the CDR3 is TGTGCCAGTAGTTCAGGGTGGGCAGATACGCAGTATTTT. Translated: CASSSGWADTQYF.

This clone appeared once. V is TRBV11-2 and J is TRBJ2-3, with 8 nucleotides matching TRBD2. J lost 2 bases, V lost 4 bases, and 8 bases had no gene match. Germline V gives CDR1 SGHAT, CDR2 FQNNGV. The CDR3 totals 16 residues. The CDR3: CASSSYGSGVTDTQYF. DNA of the CDR3: TGTGCCAGCAGCTCCTATGGTAGCGGGGTCACAGATACGCAGTATTTT.

The V gene is TRBV10-3, the J gene TRBJ2-5, with D perhaps matching TRBD2 (6 bases). CDR1 and CDR2 (germline): ENHRY, SYGVKD. The V end lost 1 base, the J end lost 3 bases, and 6 bases lay between the germline ends. This CDR3 has 13 amino acids. The CDR3: CAISEWREETQYF. In DNA form, the CDR3 reads TGTGCCATCAGTGAGTGGAGGGAAGAGACCCAGTACTTC.

Only one count was recorded for this clone. The V and J genes are TRBV15 and TRBJ2-7; weak D call: TRBD2 (6 bases). The CDR3 has 14 residues. In germline, CDR1 is LNHNV, CDR2 YYDKDF (reference sequence). The germline V and J ends were trimmed by 1 base and 4 bases, with 11 bases remaining between them. In nucleotides, the CDR3 is TGTGCCACCAGCAGAGTGGGGGGACCATACGAGCAGTACTTC. It specifies CATSRVGGPYEQYF.

V gene TRBV29-1 combines with J gene TRBJ1-2; D gene unclear. The CDR3 is 18 amino acids. Looked up from germline, CDR1 is SQVTM and CDR2 is ANQGSEA. The ends were cut back, 0 bases at V and 2 bases at J, with 22 bases in the middle. The CDR3 spells CSVEDPAQTTKINYGYTF. The CDR3 nucleotides read TGCAGCGTTGAAGACCCGGCACAGACGACGAAGATAAACTATGGCTACACCTTC.

This clone was observed a handful of times. This chain joins TRBV5-1 and TRBJ2-1, with 11 bases identical to TRBD2. The V gene's germline CDR1 is SGHRS and CDR2 YFSETQ. The CDR3 sequence is 14 residues long. V dropped 7 bases and J dropped 4; count of bases not matched to a gene: 4. DNA of the CDR3: TGCGCCAGCGTCGTAGCGGGGGGGTACAATGAGCAGTTCTTC. Translated: CASVVAGGYNEQFF.

CDR3 sequence (DNA): TGTGCCAGCAGTGCAAGACTAGCGGGGGGTATTGGGGAGCTGTTTTTT. Translation: CASSARLAGGIGELFF. The V gene is TRBV25-1, the J gene TRBJ2-2; 13 positions agree with TRBD2. Germline CDR1 MGHDK, CDR2 SYGVNS. The CDR3 is made up of 16 amino acids. V was clipped by 4 bases and J by 8 bases; unmatched bases: 7.

On this clone: The sample holds other DNA sequences that translate to the same CDR3. The chain recombines TRBV5-1 with TRBJ2-2, with 7 bases fitting TRBD2. Germline lookup yields CDR1 SGHRS and CDR2 YFSETQ. V trimming: 1 base; J trimming: 1 base; junction bases outside the gene matches: 1. The CDR3 is 15 amino acids. The CDR3 loop is CASSLSGGNTGELFF. Written as DNA, the CDR3 is TGCGCCAGCAGCTTGTCGGGGGGGAACACCGGGGAGCTGTTTTTT.

The V and J genes are TRBV2 and TRBJ1-2; possibly TRBD1 for D (6 bases). The CDR3 sequence is 15 residues long. CDR1 and CDR2 from the germline V gene are SNHLY and FYNNEI. V was cut by 0 bases and J by 4 bases, with 12 bases left in between. CDR3 nucleotide sequence: TGTGCCAGCAGTGAAGCGCGGGGGGCGGGCTATGGCTACACCTTC. It codes for CASSEARGAGYGYTF.

The chain is built from TRBV5-4 and TRBJ1-2; TRBD1 agrees at 8 bases. Germline-derived CDR1 and CDR2 are SGHNT and YYREEE (reference sequence). The CDR3 length is 13 residues. V lost 0 bases and J lost 6; bases outside the gene matches: 1. The CDR3 protein is CASSLDRGNGYTF. The CDR3 nucleotides read TGTGCCAGCAGCTTGGACAGGGGGAATGGCTACACCTTC.

J is TRBJ1-5 and V is TRBV15; possible D gene TRBD1, 5 bases. Trimming left V 4 bases short and J 2 bases short, with 24 bases between. Germline V CDR1 and CDR2: LNHNV, YYDKDF (reference sequence). The CDR3 sequence is 19 residues long. As DNA, the CDR3 is TGTGCCACCAGCACCGATGGCCCTTTTAGTTTAGGGGGCAATCAGCCCCAGCATTTT. Residues: CATSTDGPFSLGGNQPQHF.

The chain has TRBV9 and TRBJ2-5; TRBD2 matches at 7 bases. With V trimmed by 0 bases and J by 4 bases, 0 bases remained unmatched. The CDR3 length is 13 residues. Germline V gives CDR1 SGDLS, CDR2 YYNGEE. In DNA, the CDR3 is TGTGCCAGCAGCGTAGCGGGGGGAGAGACCCAGTACTTC. Amino acids: CASSVAGGETQYF.